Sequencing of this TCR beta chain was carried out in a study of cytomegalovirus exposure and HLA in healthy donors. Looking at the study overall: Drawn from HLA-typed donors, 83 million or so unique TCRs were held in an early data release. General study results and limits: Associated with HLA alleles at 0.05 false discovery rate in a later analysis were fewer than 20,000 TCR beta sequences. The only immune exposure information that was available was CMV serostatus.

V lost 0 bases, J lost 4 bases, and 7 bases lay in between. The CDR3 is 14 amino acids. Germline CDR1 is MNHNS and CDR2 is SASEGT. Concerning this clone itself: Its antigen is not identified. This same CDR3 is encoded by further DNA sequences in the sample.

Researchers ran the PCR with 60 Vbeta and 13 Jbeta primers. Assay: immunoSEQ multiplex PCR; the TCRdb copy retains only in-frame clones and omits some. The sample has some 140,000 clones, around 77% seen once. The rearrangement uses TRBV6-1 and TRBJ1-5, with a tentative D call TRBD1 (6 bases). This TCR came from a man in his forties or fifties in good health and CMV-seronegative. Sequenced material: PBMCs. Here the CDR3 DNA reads TGTGCCAGCAGTGAAGCCAGGGGAAATCAGCCCCAGCATTTT. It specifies CASSEARGNQPQHF.